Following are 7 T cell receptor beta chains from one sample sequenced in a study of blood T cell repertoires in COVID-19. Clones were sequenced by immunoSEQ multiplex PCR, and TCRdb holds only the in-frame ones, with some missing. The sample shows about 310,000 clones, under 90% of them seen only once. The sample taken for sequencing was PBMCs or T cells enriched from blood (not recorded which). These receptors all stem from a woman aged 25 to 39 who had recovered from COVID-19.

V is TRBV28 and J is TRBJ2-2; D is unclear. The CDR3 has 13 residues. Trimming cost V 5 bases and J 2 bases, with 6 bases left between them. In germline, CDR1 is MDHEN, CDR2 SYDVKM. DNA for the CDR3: TGTGCCAGCAGTGGCGGAAACACCGGGGAGCTGTTTTTT. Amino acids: CASSGGNTGELFF.

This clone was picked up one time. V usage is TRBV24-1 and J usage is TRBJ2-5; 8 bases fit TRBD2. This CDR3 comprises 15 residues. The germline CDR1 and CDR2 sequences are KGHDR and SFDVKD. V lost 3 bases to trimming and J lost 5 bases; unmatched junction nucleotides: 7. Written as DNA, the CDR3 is TGTGCCACCAGTGATCCCCGGGGGGGAAGGGAGACCCAGTACTTC. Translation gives CATSDPRGGRETQYF.

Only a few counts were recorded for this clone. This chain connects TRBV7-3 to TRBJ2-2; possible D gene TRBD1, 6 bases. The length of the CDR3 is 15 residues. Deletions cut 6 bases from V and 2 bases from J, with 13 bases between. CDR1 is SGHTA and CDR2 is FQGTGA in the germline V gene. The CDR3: CASSLGHTNTGELFF. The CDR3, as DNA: TGTGCCAGCAGTTTGGGACATACAAACACCGGGGAGCTGTTTTTT.

The chain's CDR3 is CASSPKAGGSSNTQYF. The DNA for the CDR3 is TGTGCCAGCAGCCCAAAAGCGGGAGGATCTTCTAATACGCAGTATTTT. The chain has TRBV11-3 and TRBJ2-3; 9 bases are a match to TRBD2. The CDR3 is 16 residues long. Looked up from germline, CDR1 is SGHNT and CDR2 is YENEEA. V lost 5 bases and J lost 7; bases outside the gene matches: 13.

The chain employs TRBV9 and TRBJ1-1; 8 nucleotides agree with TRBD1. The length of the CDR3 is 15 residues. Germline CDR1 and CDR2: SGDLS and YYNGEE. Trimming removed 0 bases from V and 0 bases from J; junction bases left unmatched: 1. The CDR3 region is CASSVGTGLNTEAFF. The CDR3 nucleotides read TGTGCCAGCAGCGTAGGGACAGGGTTGAACACTGAAGCTTTCTTT.

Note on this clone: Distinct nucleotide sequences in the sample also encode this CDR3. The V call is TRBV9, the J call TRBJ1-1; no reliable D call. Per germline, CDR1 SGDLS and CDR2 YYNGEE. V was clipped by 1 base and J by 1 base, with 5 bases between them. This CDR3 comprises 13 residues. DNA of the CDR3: TGTGCCAGCAGCGTATCGGGGAACACTGAAGCTTTCTTT. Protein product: CASSVSGNTEAFF.

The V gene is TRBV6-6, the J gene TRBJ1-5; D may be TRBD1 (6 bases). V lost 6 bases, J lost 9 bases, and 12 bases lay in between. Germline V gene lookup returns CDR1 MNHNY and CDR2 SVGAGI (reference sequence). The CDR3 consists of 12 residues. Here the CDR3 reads CASRQGGGPQHF. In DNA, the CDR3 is TGTGCCAGCAGACAGGGCGGGGGGCCCCAGCATTTT.